In its sample, the clone carrying this T cell receptor (beta chain) was seen many times. Its antigen remains unknown. V lost 5 bases and J 6 bases, leaving 13 bases between the germline ends. The V gene's germline CDR1 is MNHNY and CDR2 SVGAGI (reference sequence). There are 13 residues in the CDR3. As to time point: sample taken at primary tumor resection. TCRdb re-called the 5' RACE reads with MiXCR, one entry per CDR3 protein. The repertoire holds 20,000 or so distinct CDR3 sequences, about 6.3% seen once, with around 3.8% in the top ten. This entry is derived from a study of spatial heterogeneity in lung cancer. Overall study: Tumor-region counts of TCR transcripts tracked strongly with a T cell module score from matched bulk RNA-seq. As counted in raw reads, each unique TCR and UMI combination appeared more than ten times on average. Study-wide results and caveats: Alpha chains reached an estimated coverage of roughly 7.1% of tumor T cells, and beta chains about 13%. Ubiquitous nonsynonymous mutations were tracked by counts of ubiquitous expanded TCRs, and regional ones by counts of regional expanded TCRs. How many expanded intratumoral alpha and beta TCRs were present tracked the tumor mutation count, which was a count of nonsynonymous mutations.

Sequencing used lung tumor tissue, obtained at surgery. This clonotype originated in a female donor with early-stage non-small cell lung cancer. The chain couples TRBV6-6 to TRBJ1-1; possible D gene TRBD1, 6 bases. As DNA, the CDR3 is TGTGCCAGCAGTGGGTGGGCAGGGGCTGAAGCTTTCTTT. Encoded protein: CASSGWAGAEAFF.